These 30 T cell receptor beta chains were sequenced from one sample in a study of cytomegalovirus exposure and HLA in healthy donors (TCRdb year 2017). The library was built by means of the immunoSEQ multiplex PCR assay. For the multiplex PCR, a mixture combining 60 forward primers for TCR Vbeta segments and 13 reverse primers for TCR Jbeta segments was used. Imported from immuneACCESS, the table was reduced by TCRdb to in-frame sequences with V and J called. These copies leave out some clones; in studies compared against another copy, an unresolved V gene accounts for under half, and the cause of the remainder is not known. The sample table holds some 200,000 clones, of which 78% were seen once. The ten largest clones add up to roughly 3% of the sample. Sequenced: PBMCs. The source is a female donor in good health and CMV-seronegative.

V and J are TRBV5-1 and TRBJ2-5; tentative D call: TRBD2 (6 bases). CDR3 length equals 15 residues. The V gene lost 4 bases and the J gene lost 1 base, with 14 bases spanning the gap. CDR1 is SGHRS and CDR2 is YFSETQ in the germline V gene. For the CDR3, the DNA is TGCGCCAGCAGCAGAGAACTAGCCCTCCAAGAGACCCAGTACTTC. Protein: CASSRELALQETQYF.

The V call is TRBV6-5, the J call TRBJ2-5; perhaps TRBD2 as D (5 bases). This CDR3 is 13 amino acids long. The V gene's germline CDR1 is MNHEY and CDR2 SVGAGI. Trimming shortened V by 8 bases and J by 3 bases, and 13 bases separated the two germline ends. CDR3 nucleotides: TGTGCCAGCCTAAGCGTCGGGGAAGAGACCCAGTACTTC. Its protein is CASLSVGEETQYF.

The chain has TRBV11-3 and TRBJ1-1; perhaps TRBD1 as D (6 bases). Trimming removed 0 bases at V and 0 bases at J, with 14 bases between. The germline V gene has CDR1 SGHNT and CDR2 YENEEA. The CDR3 runs to 17 residues. CDR3 in amino acids: CASSLDAKRTVNTEAFF. The CDR3 bases are TGTGCCAGCAGCTTAGACGCGAAACGGACAGTGAACACTGAAGCTTTCTTT. The whole variable domain, filled in from reference TRBV11-3 and TRBJ1-1, reads EAGVVQSPRYKIIEKKQPVAFWCNPISGHNTLYWYLQNLGQGPELLIRYENEEAVDDSQLPKDRFSAERLKGVDSTLKIQPAELGDSAVYLCASSLDAKRTVNTEAFFGQGTRLTVV.

The V gene is TRBV5-1, the J gene TRBJ2-7, with 8 bases lining up with TRBD2. This CDR3 has 17 amino acids. Trimming took 3 bases from V and 0 from J; bases not matched to a gene: 11. Germline V lookup: CDR1 SGHRS, CDR2 YFSETQ. The CDR3 protein is CASSWGLASGSSYEQYF. Here the CDR3 DNA reads TGCGCCAGCAGCTGGGGCCTGGCCAGCGGGAGCTCCTACGAGCAGTACTTC. The full variable domain, with the rest looked up from reference TRBV5-1 and TRBJ2-7, is KAGVTQTPRYLIKTRGQQVTLSCSPISGHRSVSWYQQTPGQGLQFLFEYFSETQRNKGNFPGRFSGRQFSNSRSEMNVSTLELGDSALYLCASSWGLASGSSYEQYFGPGTRLTVT.

The chain has TRBV9 and TRBJ1-1, with D hard to call. V lost 3 bases and J 11 bases, leaving 14 bases between the germline ends. Germline lookup yields CDR1 SGDLS and CDR2 YYNGEE. CDR3 length equals 12 residues. For the CDR3, the DNA is TGTGCCAGCAGCGCCGGAAGTTCGCGGGCTTTCTTT. It encodes CASSAGSSRAFF.

The chain links TRBV9 to TRBJ2-3; the match to TRBD2 covers 9 bases. The ends lost 4 bases at V and 0 bases at J; junction bases unmatched: 3. CDR1 SGDLS and CDR2 YYNGEE come from the germline V gene. CDR3 length: 15 residues. In nucleotides, the CDR3 is TGTGCCAGCAGCCAGCGGGGGGCTAGCACAGATACGCAGTATTTT. Residues: CASSQRGASTDTQYF. Using reference TRBV9 and TRBJ2-3 for the parts outside the CDR3, the full variable domain is DSGVTQTPKHLITATGQRVTLRCSPRSGDLSVYWYQQSLDQGLQFLIQYYNGEERAKGNILERFSAQQFPDLHSELNLSSLELGDSALYFCASSQRGASTDTQYFGPGTRLTVL.

The V gene is TRBV13, the J gene TRBJ2-7; D is possibly TRBD2 (6 bases). The CDR3 has 17 amino acids. Germline V gene data show CDR1 as PRHDT and CDR2 as FYEKMQ (reference sequence). V shed 0 bases and J shed 3 bases, with 18 bases lying between them. The CDR3 sequence: CASSLGPLGGVVYEQYF. As DNA, the CDR3 is TGTGCCAGCAGCTTAGGTCCCCTAGGCGGGGTGGTCTACGAGCAGTACTTC.

The chain uses TRBV7-2 and TRBJ2-5; D is unclear. V lost 3 bases to trimming and J lost 5 bases, with 10 bases between them. Germline lookup yields CDR1 SGHTA and CDR2 FQGNSA. The CDR3 length is 13 residues. The CDR3: CASSLSQAETQYF. CDR3 DNA sequence: TGTGCCAGCAGCTTGTCGCAGGCGGAGACCCAGTACTTC. The full variable domain, rest sourced from reference TRBV7-2 and TRBJ2-5, is GAGVSQSPSNKVTEKGKDVELRCDPISGHTALYWYRQSLGQGLEFLIYFQGNSAPDKSGLPSDRFSAERTGGSVSTLTIQRTQQEDSAVYLCASSLSQAETQYFGPGTRLLVL.

This rearrangement joins TRBV5-1 to TRBJ2-1; 7 bases map to TRBD1. J was trimmed by 8 bases and V by 2 bases; bases with no gene match: 10. Germline V gene data show CDR1 as SGHRS and CDR2 as YFSETQ. This CDR3 region has 15 residues. As DNA, the CDR3 is TGCGCCAGCAGCTTTCAAACAGGGGCCAGCGATGAGCAGTTCTTC. Amino acid sequence: CASSFQTGASDEQFF.

The chain uses TRBV5-1 and TRBJ2-1, with 10 nucleotides matching TRBD2. This CDR3 spans 15 amino acids. Looked up from germline, CDR1 is SGHRS and CDR2 is YFSETQ. With V trimmed by 2 bases and J by 8 bases, 7 bases remained unmatched. CDR3 in amino acids: CASSFGLADDDEQFF. The CDR3 nucleotides read TGCGCCAGCAGCTTCGGACTAGCGGACGACGATGAGCAGTTCTTC. Full variable domain (rest looked up from reference TRBV5-1 and TRBJ2-1): KAGVTQTPRYLIKTRGQQVTLSCSPISGHRSVSWYQQTPGQGLQFLFEYFSETQRNKGNFPGRFSGRQFSNSRSEMNVSTLELGDSALYLCASSFGLADDDEQFFGPGTRLTVL.

The rearrangement uses TRBV19 and TRBJ2-1; TRBD2 matches 8 bases. The CDR3 sequence is 16 residues long. V was pared by 4 bases and J by 7 bases, with 12 bases of the junction left unmatched. The germline gives CDR1 LNHDA, CDR2 SQIVND (reference sequence). The DNA for the CDR3 is TGTGCCAGTAGTACGGGTTTTGGACTAGCCGGAAATGAGCAGTTCTTC. This codes for CASSTGFGLAGNEQFF. The full variable domain, its missing parts supplied by reference TRBV19 and TRBJ2-1, is DGGITQSPKYLFRKEGQNVTLSCEQNLNHDAMYWYRQDPGQGLRLIYYSQIVNDFQKGDIAEGYSVSREKKESFPLTVTSAQKNPTAFYLCASSTGFGLAGNEQFFGPGTRLTVL.

The chain couples TRBV30 to TRBJ2-7; TRBD1 matches at 9 bases. CDR3 size: 15 residues. V shed 5 bases, J shed 6 bases, and the junction held 14 bases outside the gene matches. Germline CDR1 and CDR2: GTSNPN and SVGIG (reference sequence). The CDR3 DNA reads TGTGCCTGGGAACGTCGGGACAGGGCGTTCTCCGAGCAGTACTTC. This encodes CAWERRDRAFSEQYF.

This clone was recorded once. This sequence joins TRBV9 and TRBJ1-1, with D tentatively TRBD1 (5 bases). Between the trimmed V and J ends, which lost 0 bases and 3 bases, there was a span of 21 bases. Germline loops: CDR1 SGDLS, CDR2 YYNGEE. CDR3 length: 18 amino acids. CDR3 sequence: CASSVVERQGSRDTEAFF. DNA for the CDR3: TGTGCCAGCAGCGTAGTAGAGAGGCAGGGCTCTAGGGACACTGAAGCTTTCTTT.

This clone was seen a handful of times. The chain is built from TRBV7-8 and TRBJ2-2; tentative D call: TRBD1 (6 bases). Trimming removed 5 bases from V and 4 bases from J, with 14 bases in between. This CDR3 region has 15 residues. Germline V lookup: CDR1 SGHVS, CDR2 FQNEAQ. The CDR3 protein is CASSRGQSGTGELFF. The CDR3 DNA follows: TGTGCCAGCAGCCGAGGACAGAGTGGCACCGGGGAGCTGTTTTTT. The entire variable domain, with the rest obtained from reference TRBV7-8 and TRBJ2-2, is as follows: GAGVSQSPRYKVAKRGQDVALRCDPISGHVSLFWYQQALGQGPEFLTYFQNEAQLDKSGLPSDRFFAERPEGSVSTLKIQRTQQEDSAVYLCASSRGQSGTGELFFGEGSRLTVL.

This chain connects TRBV15 to TRBJ2-4; D might be TRBD2 (5 bases). Trimming cost V 9 bases and J 0 bases, with 12 bases left between them. CDR3 size: 14 residues. The germline V gene has CDR1 LNHNV and CDR2 YYDKDF (reference sequence). The CDR3, as DNA: TGTGCCACTTCCCACGGGGTAGCCAAAAACATTCAGTACTTC. This sequence encodes CATSHGVAKNIQYF. The variable domain in full, completed from reference TRBV15 and TRBJ2-4, reads DAMVIQNPRYQVTQFGKPVTLSCSQTLNHNVMYWYQQKSSQAPKLLFHYYDKDFNNEADTPDNFQSRRPNTSFCFLDIRSPGLGDTAMYLCATSHGVAKNIQYFGAGTRLSVL.

This clone was detected a few times. The V gene is TRBV5-6, the J gene TRBJ2-6; D is possibly TRBD1 (6 bases). The V and J ends lost 3 bases and 4 bases respectively, with 20 bases between them. The CDR3 length is 18 residues. The germline V gene encodes CDR1 SGHDT and CDR2 YYEEEE. The CDR3 region is CASSSPRTAPGGANVLTF. The CDR3 DNA reads TGTGCCAGCAGCTCCCCCAGGACAGCCCCGGGGGGGGCCAACGTCCTGACTTTC.

The chain joins TRBV7-2 to TRBJ2-5, with TRBD2 matching 8 bases. V shed 4 bases and J 2 bases; nucleotides not matched to a gene: 12. CDR1 and CDR2 from the germline V gene are SGHTA and FQGNSA. The CDR3 covers 17 residues. The CDR3 sequence is CASSSKVASGSQETQYF. DNA of the CDR3: TGTGCCAGCAGCTCAAAAGTGGCTAGCGGGTCACAAGAGACCCAGTACTTC.

CDR3 sequence: CASNRGRPTGGASTDTQYF. The CDR3 DNA follows: TGTGCCAGCAATCGAGGAAGGCCCACAGGGGGGGCCAGCACAGATACGCAGTATTTT. The chain couples TRBV6-4 to TRBJ2-3, with a tentative D call TRBD1 (8 bases). V lost 7 bases to trimming and J lost 0 bases, with 26 bases between them. The germline V gene encodes CDR1 MRHNA and CDR2 SNTAGT. This CDR3 is 19 amino acids long.

The CDR3 protein is CASSLAASGGTDTQYF. The CDR3, as DNA: TGCGCCAGCAGCTTGGCGGCTAGCGGGGGCACAGATACGCAGTATTTT. The J gene is TRBJ2-3, the V gene TRBV5-1, with 9 bases fitting TRBD2. Germline V gene lookup returns CDR1 SGHRS and CDR2 YFSETQ. The V segment lost 0 bases and the J segment 1 base; nucleotides outside the gene matches: 3. The CDR3 runs to 16 residues.

This chain joins TRBV21-1 and TRBJ2-7; the table's D call, TRBD2, has no DNA check behind it. TRBV21-1 is a pseudogene. The CDR3 totals 15 residues. In DNA, the CDR3 is TGTGCCAGCAGCAATAATCGCCAGCGGGAGGACGAGCAGTACTTC. Encoded protein: CASSNNRQREDEQYF.

The chain has TRBV5-6 and TRBJ1-2, with D hard to call. The CDR3 runs to 12 residues. The germline gives CDR1 SGHDT, CDR2 YYEEEE. Trimming took off 1 base at V and 7 bases at J, with 8 bases between the two ends. CDR3 region: CASSLRRSGYTF. As DNA, the CDR3 is TGTGCCAGCAGCTTGAGGCGGAGTGGCTACACCTTC.

Of note for this clone: The junction departs from germline at one end; a sequencing error may be responsible. The rearrangement links TRBV7-7 to TRBJ2-2; no reliable D call. The CDR3 runs 15 residues. CDR1 is SSHAT, CDR2 FNYEAQ, per germline (reference sequence). CDR3 amino acids: CASSLNPGLGGELFF. The CDR3 bases are TGTGCTAGCAGCTTAAATCCAGGCTTGGGCGGGGAGCTGTTTTTT.

In DNA, the CDR3 is TGTGCCAGCAGTTTCTACGACAGGGGGCCGGGCTACACCTTC. Its translation is CASSFYDRGPGYTF. This sequence joins TRBV27 and TRBJ1-2, with 10 bases fitting TRBD1. This CDR3 spans 14 amino acids. V shed 3 bases, J shed 8 bases, and the junction held 6 bases outside the gene matches. Germline V gene lookup returns CDR1 MNHEY and CDR2 SMNVEV (reference sequence).

This clone was picked up a small number of times. The rearrangement uses TRBV28 and TRBJ2-3, with 7 nucleotides matching TRBD1. From germline, CDR1 is MDHEN and CDR2 SYDVKM. The J segment lost 1 base and the V segment lost 3 bases, leaving 4 bases of the junction unmatched. The CDR3 runs 15 residues. Written as DNA, the CDR3 is TGTGCCAGCAGTTTCTTCCAGGGGGGCACAGATACGCAGTATTTT. Translation gives CASSFFQGGTDTQYF.

This clone occurred a few times. V is TRBV12-5 and J is TRBJ1-3; D is ambiguous. The length of the CDR3 is 14 residues. The V end lost 3 bases, the J end lost 3 bases, and 9 bases lay between the germline ends. Per germline, CDR1 LGHNT and CDR2 FRNRAP. CDR3 sequence: CASGLGRNGNTIYF. The CDR3 DNA reads TGTGCTAGTGGTTTAGGGAGGAATGGAAACACCATATATTTT.

This clone was observed a single time. The J gene is TRBJ2-7, the V gene TRBV25-1; D gene ambiguous. The V gene's germline CDR1 is MGHDK and CDR2 SYGVNS. This CDR3 is 14 amino acids long. V was cut by 7 bases and J by 6 bases, with 19 bases left in between. The CDR3 DNA is TGTGCCAGCAAATTGAGTGGTAACTCGCTCGAGCAGTACTTC. This encodes CASKLSGNSLEQYF.

This chain links TRBV7-2 with TRBJ1-1; 7 nucleotides align to TRBD1. CDR3 size: 14 residues. V was clipped by 5 bases and J by 4 bases; unmatched bases: 7. From germline, CDR1 is SGHTA and CDR2 FQGNSA. The CDR3 loop reads CASSRTGLGTEAFF. CDR3 sequence (DNA): TGTGCCAGCAGCCGGACAGGCCTCGGCACTGAAGCTTTCTTT.

J is TRBJ1-1 and V is TRBV4-2; TRBD1 agrees at 7 bases. With V trimmed by 4 bases and J by 0 bases, 11 bases remained unmatched. The CDR3 extends over 17 amino acids. The germline gives CDR1 LGHNA, CDR2 YNFKEQ. CDR3 in DNA: TGTGCCAGCAGCCCCGGGGGAAGGGGGCGAATGAACACTGAAGCTTTCTTT. It specifies CASSPGGRGRMNTEAFF.

The chain is built from TRBV28 and TRBJ2-1; TRBD2 agrees at 9 bases. V lost 6 bases to trimming and J lost 2 bases; unmatched junction nucleotides: 17. CDR3 size: 19 residues. The germline gives CDR1 MDHEN, CDR2 SYDVKM. The CDR3 sequence: CASSTLLSAGGTTYNEQFF. In nucleotides, the CDR3 is TGTGCCAGCAGCACCCTCCTTTCGGCGGGAGGGACTACCTACAATGAGCAGTTCTTC.

The chain combines TRBV10-2 with TRBJ2-1; 10 bases match TRBD2. The trim removed 3 bases at V and 1 base at J, leaving 6 bases unmatched. The CDR3 loop spans 17 amino acids. Germline loops: CDR1 WSHSY, CDR2 SAAADI. CDR3 amino acids: CASSETASGSSYNEQFF. For the CDR3, the DNA is TGCGCCAGCAGTGAAACGGCTAGCGGGAGTTCCTACAATGAGCAGTTCTTC.